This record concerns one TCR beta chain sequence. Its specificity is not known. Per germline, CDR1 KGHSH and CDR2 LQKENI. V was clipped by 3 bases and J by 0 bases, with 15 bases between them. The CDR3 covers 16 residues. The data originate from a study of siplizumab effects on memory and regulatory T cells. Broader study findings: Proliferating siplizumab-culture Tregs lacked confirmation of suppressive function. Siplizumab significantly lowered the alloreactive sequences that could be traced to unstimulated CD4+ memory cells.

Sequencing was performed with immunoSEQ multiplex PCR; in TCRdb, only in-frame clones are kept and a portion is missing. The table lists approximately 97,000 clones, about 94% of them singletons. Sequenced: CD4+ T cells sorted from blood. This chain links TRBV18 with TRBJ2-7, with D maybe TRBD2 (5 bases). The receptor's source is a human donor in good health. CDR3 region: CASSPALSGLSYEQYF. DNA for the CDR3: TGTGCCAGCTCACCCGCTTTGAGCGGTCTCTCCTACGAGCAGTACTTC.